This T cell receptor beta chain was sequenced for a study of response to subunit inactivated influenza vaccine. The germline V and J ends were trimmed by 3 bases and 5 bases, with 10 bases remaining between them. In germline, CDR1 is DFQATT, CDR2 SNEGSKA (reference sequence). The CDR3 totals 12 residues. This clonotype was detected only a few times. Each CDR3 protein is one row after TCRdb ran MiXCR on the RT-PCR reads. Of roughly 500,000 distinct CDR3 sequences in the sample, roughly a quarter were seen once. This sample was shared with a second study, whose subject was T cells expressing NK-cell markers. That source reports: 5'RACE template switching with UMIs generated TCR beta cDNA.

This clonotype was sampled from a middle-aged man who received an inactivated influenza vaccine. The chain recombines TRBV20-1 with TRBJ2-5; D is unclear. Sequencing was performed on CD4+ T cells sorted from PBMCs, taken 12 days after vaccination. CDR3 sequence: CSASKDSETQYF. The CDR3 coding sequence is TGCAGTGCTAGCAAGGATTCGGAGACCCAGTACTTC.